The 24 T cell receptor beta chains in this list originate from one sample, sequenced in a study of shared clonotypes between healthy human individuals (dated by TCRdb to about 2020). To prepare the library, the immunoSEQ multiplex PCR assay was applied. The source is immuneACCESS, and TCRdb retained only in-frame sequences with V and J called. Part of the clones is not carried over; for the studies checked, unresolved V genes explain less than half of this, and the remainder is unexplained. This sample holds a few million clones; more than 90% were observed only once. Jointly, the top ten make up more than 0.12% of the sample. The sequenced sample was naive CD4+ T cells sorted from blood. The sample's cell subset or site, from its label and the paper: CD45RA+ positively selected. The receptors shown here come from a man younger than 30 in good health.

The chain carries TRBV27 and TRBJ1-4, with D possibly TRBD1 on 5 matching bases. The CDR3 extends over 15 amino acids. Germline V gives CDR1 MNHEY, CDR2 SMNVEV (reference sequence). V dropped 5 bases and J dropped 10 bases, with 20 bases sitting between them. The CDR3 reads CASSGIGAEVSKLFF. CDR3 bases: TGTGCCAGCAGTGGGATCGGGGCCGAGGTTTCAAAACTGTTTTTT.

Turning to this clone: Other DNA sequences in the same sample also yield this CDR3. The chain joins TRBV19 to TRBJ2-7, with unresolved D. CDR3 length equals 13 residues. With 3 bases removed from V and 1 base from J, the gap between germline ends came to 7 bases. Germline loops: CDR1 LNHDA, CDR2 SQIVND (reference sequence). CDR3 nucleotides: TGTGCCAGTAGTATTGGCATTTCCTACGAGCAGTACTTC. As protein: CASSIGISYEQYF.

The chain employs TRBV9 and TRBJ1-6; the D is unclear. The length of the CDR3 is 14 residues. Trimming stripped 4 bases from V and 7 bases from J, with 12 bases between. Germline values: CDR1 SGDLS, CDR2 YYNGEE. This chain's CDR3 is CASSTHIGNSPLHF. The DNA of the CDR3 is TGTGCCAGCAGCACACACATCGGGAATTCACCCCTCCACTTT.

The chain employs TRBV11-2 and TRBJ2-2; tentative D call: TRBD2 (6 bases). The CDR3 is 16 amino acids. The germline V and J ends were trimmed by 5 bases and 2 bases, with 15 bases remaining between them. Germline-derived CDR1 and CDR2 are SGHAT and FQNNGV. CDR3 nucleotides: TGTGCCAGCAGCCTCCCCTGGCGGGAAAACACCGGGGAGCTGTTTTTT. Amino acid sequence: CASSLPWRENTGELFF.

CDR3 sequence reads: CASSVATGGSTSGNTIYF. Written as DNA, the CDR3 is TGCGCCAGCAGCGTGGCAACAGGGGGGAGTACCTCTGGAAACACCATATATTTT. V gene TRBV5-1 combines with J gene TRBJ1-3; 8 nucleotides line up with TRBD1. V gave up 4 bases and J gave up 0 bases; unmatched junction bases: 12. Germline-derived CDR1 and CDR2 are SGHRS and YFSETQ. There are 18 residues in the CDR3.

J is TRBJ1-1 and V is TRBV4-1; D is unclear. The V gene lost 4 bases and the J gene lost 0 bases, with 12 bases spanning the gap. The germline V gene encodes CDR1 MGHRA and CDR2 YSYEKL. The CDR3 is 15 amino acids. CDR3 DNA sequence: TGCGCCAGCAGCCCCTTAACCCAGTTGAACACTGAAGCTTTCTTT. It specifies CASSPLTQLNTEAFF.

Points on this clone: Other DNA sequences within the sample encode an identical CDR3. The chain carries TRBV5-1 and TRBJ2-6; 7 nucleotides align to TRBD1. The junction had 7 bases not matched to a gene; V was cut back by 5 bases and J by 2 bases. The CDR3 runs to 16 residues. CDR1 and CDR2 (germline): SGHRS, YFSETQ. The chain's CDR3 is CASSLLGGAGANVLTF. CDR3 nucleotides: TGCGCCAGCAGTTTGCTAGGGGGCGCTGGGGCCAACGTCCTGACTTTC. The full variable domain, completed using reference TRBV5-1 and TRBJ2-6, is KAGVTQTPRYLIKTRGQQVTLSCSPISGHRSVSWYQQTPGQGLQFLFEYFSETQRNKGNFPGRFSGRQFSNSRSEMNVSTLELGDSALYLCASSLLGGAGANVLTFGAGSRLTVL.

The rearrangement uses TRBV28 and TRBJ1-4; D remains ambiguous. Germline values: CDR1 MDHEN, CDR2 SYDVKM. Trimming cost V 6 bases and J 7 bases, with 12 bases left between them. The CDR3 is made up of 13 amino acids. CDR3 residues: CASRWTLGEKLFF. The CDR3 DNA follows: TGTGCCAGCAGGTGGACCTTGGGTGAAAAACTGTTTTTT.

The chain links TRBV5-4 to TRBJ2-5, with TRBD2 matching over 8 bases. Trimming cost V 2 bases and J 5 bases; bases outside gene matches: 8. Germline CDR1 and CDR2: SGHNT and YYREEE (reference sequence). This CDR3 comprises 15 residues. The CDR3 reads CASSLKSGSGETQYF. The CDR3 DNA reads as TGTGCCAGCAGCTTAAAAAGCGGGAGTGGGGAGACCCAGTACTTC.

The CDR3 loop reads CASSLIRQGASGNTIYF. The CDR3, as DNA: TGTGCCAGCAGCTTGATAAGACAGGGGGCGTCTGGAAACACCATATATTTT. This chain connects TRBV5-6 to TRBJ1-3; 10 bases fit TRBD1. The V gene's germline CDR1 is SGHDT and CDR2 YYEEEE. The V and J ends lost 1 base and 1 base, in that order; junction bases with no gene match: 5. CDR3 length: 17 residues. Full variable domain (rest looked up from reference TRBV5-6 and TRBJ1-3): DAGVTQSPTHLIKTRGQQVTLRCSPKSGHDTVSWYQQALGQGPQFIFQYYEEEERQRGNFPDRFSGHQFPNYSSELNVNALLLGDSALYLCASSLIRQGASGNTIYFGEGSWLTVV.

This sequence joins TRBV7-2 and TRBJ1-1; tentative D call: TRBD1 (6 bases). The CDR3 runs 17 residues. V lost 1 base, J lost 0 bases, and 15 bases lay in between. The germline CDR1 and CDR2 sequences are SGHTA and FQGNSA. The CDR3 spells CASSLGRGALMNTEAFF. The CDR3 DNA reads TGTGCCAGCAGCTTAGGTCGGGGGGCCCTCATGAACACTGAAGCTTTCTTT.

The genes are TRBV30 and TRBJ2-7; D is perhaps TRBD1 or TRBD2 (6 bases each). Trimming pared 2 bases from V and 2 bases from J, leaving 22 bases between. This CDR3 is 17 amino acids long. The germline CDR1 and CDR2 sequences are GTSNPN and SVGIG (reference sequence). The CDR3 DNA sequence: TGTGCCTGGAGTTCAACCGGGACGGGGGCGAAAGCCTACGAGCAGTACTTC. Its translation is CAWSSTGTGAKAYEQYF.

The chain employs TRBV7-3 and TRBJ1-2; unclear D gene. The CDR3 consists of 13 residues. The V gene lost 5 bases and the J gene lost 4 bases, with 11 bases spanning the gap. In germline, CDR1 is SGHTA, CDR2 FQGTGA. CDR3: CASSLRIGYGYTF. In DNA, the CDR3 is TGTGCCAGCAGCCTTAGGATTGGCTATGGCTACACCTTC.

This chain links TRBV10-2 with TRBJ2-5; D call uncertain. V lost 10 bases to trimming and J lost 2 bases, with 11 bases between them. The CDR3 is 12 amino acids. Germline V CDR1 and CDR2: WSHSY, SAAADI. The CDR3 is CATRRPQETQYF. The CDR3, as DNA: TGCGCCACCCGGCGGCCTCAAGAGACCCAGTACTTC.

In the case of this clone: The junction departs from the called germline gene at one end, perhaps through a read error. The gene calls are TRBV11-2 and TRBJ2-7; D remains unclear. The CDR3 runs 12 residues. The germline CDR1 and CDR2 sequences are SGHAT and FQNNGV. The CDR3 is CASSLDVGEQYF. The CDR3 region has the DNA TGTGCCAGCAGCCTAGATGTGGGCGAGCAGTACTTC.

V usage is TRBV7-2 and J usage is TRBJ2-1, with 11 bases matching TRBD2. V trimming: 0 bases; J trimming: 9 bases; junction bases outside the gene matches: 7. Germline values: CDR1 SGHTA, CDR2 FQGNSA. The CDR3 runs 16 residues. The CDR3 protein is CASSLAVAGGPGEQFF. CDR3 bases: TGTGCCAGCAGCTTAGCGGTAGCGGGAGGGCCCGGTGAGCAGTTCTTC.

V and J are TRBV19 and TRBJ1-2; TRBD1 might be the D (5 bases). V lost 10 bases to trimming and J lost 5 bases, with 14 bases between them. The CDR3 has 12 amino acids. Germline V lookup: CDR1 LNHDA, CDR2 SQIVND (reference sequence). For the CDR3, the DNA is TGTGCCATTTTTGACAGCGGGTATGGCTACACCTTC. It codes for CAIFDSGYGYTF.

The chain joins TRBV5-4 to TRBJ2-1, with TRBD1 identical over 9 bases. J was trimmed by 7 bases and V by 6 bases; bases with no gene match: 14. The CDR3 sequence is 16 residues long. Germline V CDR1 and CDR2: SGHNT, YYREEE (reference sequence). The CDR3 nucleotides read TGTGCCAGCATGCCCCCGGGACAGGGATGGTTAAATGAGCAGTTCTTC. Its translation is CASMPPGQGWLNEQFF.

The rearrangement uses TRBV19 and TRBJ2-3; 7 bases are a match to TRBD2. CDR3 length: 16 residues. The junction had 9 bases not matched to a gene; V was cut back by 3 bases and J by 3 bases. Looked up from germline, CDR1 is LNHDA and CDR2 is SQIVND (reference sequence). CDR3 coding DNA: TGTGCCAGTAGTATTCGAGGGGAGGGGTCGACAGATACGCAGTATTTT. Protein sequence: CASSIRGEGSTDTQYF. The variable domain in full, completed from reference TRBV19 and TRBJ2-3, reads DGGITQSPKYLFRKEGQNVTLSCEQNLNHDAMYWYRQDPGQGLRLIYYSQIVNDFQKGDIAEGYSVSREKKESFPLTVTSAQKNPTAFYLCASSIRGEGSTDTQYFGPGTRLTVL.

The chain links TRBV6-5 to TRBJ1-4; D perhaps matches TRBD1 (5 bases). Trimming shortened V by 2 bases and J by 7 bases, and 17 bases separated the two germline ends. This CDR3 is 16 amino acids long. Germline CDR1 is MNHEY and CDR2 is SVGAGI. The CDR3 protein is CASSYAPGGYREKLFF. CDR3 sequence (DNA): TGTGCCAGCAGTTACGCCCCGGGGGGGTATCGTGAAAAACTGTTTTTT.

Comment on this clone: Other nucleotide sequences in the sample specify the same CDR3. The rearrangement links TRBV6-5 to TRBJ2-1; D is uncertain. V was trimmed by 6 bases and J by 6 bases, leaving 9 bases between them. CDR1 is MNHEY, CDR2 SVGAGI, per germline. The CDR3 consists of 12 residues. The CDR3 DNA is TGTGCCAGCAGCCGGAGTCGCAATGAGCAGTTCTTC. This sequence encodes CASSRSRNEQFF.

V usage is TRBV11-3 and J usage is TRBJ2-1, with D perhaps matching TRBD2 (8 bases). The CDR3 runs to 17 residues. Trimming took off 1 base at V and 8 bases at J, with 21 bases between the two ends. From germline, CDR1 is SGHNT and CDR2 YENEEA. The CDR3 region is CASSLGFTSGQGDEQFF. The CDR3 DNA sequence: TGTGCCAGCAGCTTAGGGTTCACTAGCGGCCAGGGGGATGAGCAGTTCTTC.

V usage is TRBV5-4 and J usage is TRBJ1-4; 9 nucleotides align to TRBD1. The CDR3 has 15 residues. Germline V gene sequence: CDR1 SGHNT, CDR2 YYREEE (reference sequence). The junction had 7 bases not matched to a gene; V was cut back by 5 bases and J by 5 bases. DNA for the CDR3: TGTGCCAGCAGTTTCCGAGGGACAGGGAATGAAAAACTGTTTTTT. This codes for CASSFRGTGNEKLFF.

This rearrangement joins TRBV7-9 to TRBJ1-2; 7 bases fit TRBD1. With V trimmed by 4 bases and J by 7 bases, 12 bases remained unmatched. The CDR3 spans 15 residues. Germline CDR1 is SEHNR and CDR2 is FQNEAQ (reference sequence). CDR3 protein: CASSSSDRDSGGYTF. In DNA form, the CDR3 reads TGTGCCAGCAGCTCATCCGACAGGGATTCAGGTGGCTACACCTTC.